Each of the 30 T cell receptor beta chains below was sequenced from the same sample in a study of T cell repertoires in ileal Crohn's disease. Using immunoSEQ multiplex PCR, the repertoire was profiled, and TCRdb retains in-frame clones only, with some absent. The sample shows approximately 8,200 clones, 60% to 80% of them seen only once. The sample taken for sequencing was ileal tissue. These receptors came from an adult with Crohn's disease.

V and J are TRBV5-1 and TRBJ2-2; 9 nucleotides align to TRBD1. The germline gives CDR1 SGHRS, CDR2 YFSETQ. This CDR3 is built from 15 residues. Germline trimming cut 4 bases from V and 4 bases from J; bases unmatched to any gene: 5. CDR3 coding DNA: TGCGCCAGCAGCCTTACAGGGGGCTCCACCGGGGAGCTGTTTTTT. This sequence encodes CASSLTGGSTGELFF.

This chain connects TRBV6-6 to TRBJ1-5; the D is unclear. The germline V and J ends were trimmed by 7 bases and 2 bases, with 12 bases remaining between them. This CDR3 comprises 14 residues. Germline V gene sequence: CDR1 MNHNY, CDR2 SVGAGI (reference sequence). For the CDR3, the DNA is TGTGCCAGCAAATCAGAGGTCGGCAATCAGCCCCAGCATTTT. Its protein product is CASKSEVGNQPQHF.

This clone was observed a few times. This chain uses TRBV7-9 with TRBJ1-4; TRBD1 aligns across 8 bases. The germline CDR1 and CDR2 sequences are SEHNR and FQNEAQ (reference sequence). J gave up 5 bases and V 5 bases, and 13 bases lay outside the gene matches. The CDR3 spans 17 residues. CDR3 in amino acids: CASSPSGQGLLNEKLFF. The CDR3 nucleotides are TGTGCCAGCAGCCCATCCGGACAGGGTCTTTTGAATGAAAAACTGTTTTTT.

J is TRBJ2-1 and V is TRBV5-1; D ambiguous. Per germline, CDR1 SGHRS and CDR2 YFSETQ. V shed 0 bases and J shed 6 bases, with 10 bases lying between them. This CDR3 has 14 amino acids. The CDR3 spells CASSLGQALNEQFF. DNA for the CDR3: TGCGCCAGCAGCTTGGGGCAGGCCCTCAATGAGCAGTTCTTC. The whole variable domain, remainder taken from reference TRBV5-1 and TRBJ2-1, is KAGVTQTPRYLIKTRGQQVTLSCSPISGHRSVSWYQQTPGQGLQFLFEYFSETQRNKGNFPGRFSGRQFSNSRSEMNVSTLELGDSALYLCASSLGQALNEQFFGPGTRLTVL.

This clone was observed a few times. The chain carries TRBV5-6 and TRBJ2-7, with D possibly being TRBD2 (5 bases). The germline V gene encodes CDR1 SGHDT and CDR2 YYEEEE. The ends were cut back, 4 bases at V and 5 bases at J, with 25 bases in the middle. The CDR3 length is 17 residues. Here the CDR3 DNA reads TGTGCCAGCAGCCAAATCTTGAGGGCAGCGGCAACCCACGAGCAGTACTTC. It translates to CASSQILRAAATHEQYF.

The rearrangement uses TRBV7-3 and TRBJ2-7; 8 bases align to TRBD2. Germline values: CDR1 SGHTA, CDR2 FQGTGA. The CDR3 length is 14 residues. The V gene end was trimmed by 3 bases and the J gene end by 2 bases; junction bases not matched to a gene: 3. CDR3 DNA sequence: TGTGCCAGCAGCTTGGCCGGGGGGGCCTACGAGCAGTACTTC. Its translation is CASSLAGGAYEQYF.

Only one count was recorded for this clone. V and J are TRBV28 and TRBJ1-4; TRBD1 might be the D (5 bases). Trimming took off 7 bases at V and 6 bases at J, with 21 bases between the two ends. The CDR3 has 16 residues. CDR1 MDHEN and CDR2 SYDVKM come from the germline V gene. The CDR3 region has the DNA TGTGCCAGCACCCACCCCAGGGCCAGGGCTGATGAAAAACTGTTTTTT. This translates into CASTHPRARADEKLFF.

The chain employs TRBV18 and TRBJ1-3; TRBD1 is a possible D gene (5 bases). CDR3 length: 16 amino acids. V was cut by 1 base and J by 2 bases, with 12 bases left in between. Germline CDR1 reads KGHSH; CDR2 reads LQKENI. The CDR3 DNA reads TGTGCCAGCTCACCACATGGAATGACAGCTGGAAACACCATATATTTT. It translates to CASSPHGMTAGNTIYF.

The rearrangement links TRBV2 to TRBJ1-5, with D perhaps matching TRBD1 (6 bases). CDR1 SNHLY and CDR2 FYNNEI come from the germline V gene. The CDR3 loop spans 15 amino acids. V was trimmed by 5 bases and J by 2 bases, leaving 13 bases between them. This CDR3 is CASSRTASGNQPQHF. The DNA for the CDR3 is TGTGCCAGCAGTAGGACAGCATCGGGCAATCAGCCCCAGCATTTT. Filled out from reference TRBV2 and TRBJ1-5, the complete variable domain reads EPEVTQTPSHQVTQMGQEVILRCVPISNHLYFYWYRQILGQKVEFLVSFYNNEISEKSEIFDDQFSVERPDGSNFTLKIRSTKLEDSAMYFCASSRTASGNQPQHFGDGTRLSIL.

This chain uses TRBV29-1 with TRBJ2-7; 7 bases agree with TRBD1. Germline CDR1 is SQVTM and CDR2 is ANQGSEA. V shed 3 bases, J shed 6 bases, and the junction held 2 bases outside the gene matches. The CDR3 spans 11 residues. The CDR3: CSVEGTAEQYF. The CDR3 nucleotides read TGCAGCGTTGAGGGGACAGCCGAGCAGTACTTC.

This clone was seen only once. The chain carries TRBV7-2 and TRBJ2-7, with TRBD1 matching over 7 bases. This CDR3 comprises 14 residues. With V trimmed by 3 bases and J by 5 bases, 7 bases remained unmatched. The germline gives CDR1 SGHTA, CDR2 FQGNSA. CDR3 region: CASSFGQGVHEQYF. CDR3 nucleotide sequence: TGTGCCAGCAGCTTTGGGCAGGGGGTCCACGAGCAGTACTTC.

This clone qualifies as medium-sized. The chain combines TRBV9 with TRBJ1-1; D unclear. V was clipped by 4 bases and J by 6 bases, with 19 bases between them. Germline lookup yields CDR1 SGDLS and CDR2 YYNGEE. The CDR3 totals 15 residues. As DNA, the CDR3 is TGTGCCAGCAGCTTGGGTGACCGCTTGGGCGCTGAAGCTTTCTTT. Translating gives CASSLGDRLGAEAFF.

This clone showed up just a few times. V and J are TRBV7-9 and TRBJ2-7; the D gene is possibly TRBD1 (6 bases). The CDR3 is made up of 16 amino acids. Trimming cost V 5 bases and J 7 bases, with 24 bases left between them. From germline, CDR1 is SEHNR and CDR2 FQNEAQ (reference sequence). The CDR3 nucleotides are TGTGCCAGCAGCCACGGTGGGACGACAGGCGTGCGGGAGCAGTACTTC. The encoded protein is CASSHGGTTGVREQYF. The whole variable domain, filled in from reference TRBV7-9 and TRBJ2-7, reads DTGVSQNPRHKITKRGQNVTFRCDPISEHNRLYWYRQTLGQGPEFLTYFQNEAQLEKSRLLSDRFSAERPKGSFSTLEIQRTEQGDSAMYLCASSHGGTTGVREQYFGPGTRLTVT.

The CDR3 DNA reads TGTGCCAGCAGTGGGACAGAGAACACCGGGGAGCTGTTTTTT. Amino acids: CASSGTENTGELFF. V usage is TRBV2 and J usage is TRBJ2-2; weak D call: TRBD1 (6 bases). The CDR3 is 14 residues long. Germline V gene data show CDR1 as SNHLY and CDR2 as FYNNEI. Trimming left V 4 bases short and J 1 base short, with 7 bases between.

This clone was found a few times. The CDR3 here is CATQGGQGVTGELFF. The CDR3 bases are TGTGCCACCCAAGGTGGACAGGGGGTCACCGGGGAGCTGTTTTTT. This chain links TRBV2 with TRBJ2-2, with 10 bases matching TRBD1. The CDR3 totals 15 residues. The J segment lost 4 bases and the V segment lost 10 bases, leaving 9 bases of the junction unmatched. The germline V gene has CDR1 SNHLY and CDR2 FYNNEI. Drawing the rest from reference TRBV2 and TRBJ2-2, the complete variable domain is EPEVTQTPSHQVTQMGQEVILRCVPISNHLYFYWYRQILGQKVEFLVSFYNNEISEKSEIFDDQFSVERPDGSNFTLKIRSTKLEDSAMYFCATQGGQGVTGELFFGEGSRLTVL.

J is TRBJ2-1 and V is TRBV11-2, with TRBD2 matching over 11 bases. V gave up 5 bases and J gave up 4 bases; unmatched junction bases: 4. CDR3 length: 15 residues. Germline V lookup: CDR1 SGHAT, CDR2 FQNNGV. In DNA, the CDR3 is TGTGCCAGCAGCGTGACTAGCGGGGATTACAATGAGCAGTTCTTC. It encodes CASSVTSGDYNEQFF. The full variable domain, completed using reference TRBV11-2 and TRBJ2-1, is EAGVAQSPRYKIIEKRQSVAFWCNPISGHATLYWYQQILGQGPKLLIQFQNNGVVDDSQLPKDRFSAERLKGVDSTLKIQPAKLEDSAVYLCASSVTSGDYNEQFFGPGTRLTVL.

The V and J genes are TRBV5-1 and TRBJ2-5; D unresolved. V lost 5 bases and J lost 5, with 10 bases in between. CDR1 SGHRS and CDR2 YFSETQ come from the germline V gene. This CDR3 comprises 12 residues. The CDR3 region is CASRSIRETQYF. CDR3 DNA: TGCGCCAGCAGATCAATCCGGGAGACCCAGTACTTC.

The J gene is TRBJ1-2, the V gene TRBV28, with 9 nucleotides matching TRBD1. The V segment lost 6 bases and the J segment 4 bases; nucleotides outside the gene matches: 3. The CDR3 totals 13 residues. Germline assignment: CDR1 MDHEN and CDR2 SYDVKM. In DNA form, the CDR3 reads TGTGCCAGCAGACAGGGGGCTGGCTATGGCTACACCTTC. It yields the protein CASRQGAGYGYTF.

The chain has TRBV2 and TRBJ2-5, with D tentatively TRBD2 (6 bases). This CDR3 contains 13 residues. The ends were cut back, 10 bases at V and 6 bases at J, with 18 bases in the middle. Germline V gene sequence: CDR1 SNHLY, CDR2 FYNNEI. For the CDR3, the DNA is TGTGCCATTCTTTCTCGGGACTCCCAGACCCAGTACTTC. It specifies CAILSRDSQTQYF. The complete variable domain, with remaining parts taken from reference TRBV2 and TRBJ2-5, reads EPEVTQTPSHQVTQMGQEVILRCVPISNHLYFYWYRQILGQKVEFLVSFYNNEISEKSEIFDDQFSVERPDGSNFTLKIRSTKLEDSAMYFCAILSRDSQTQYFGPGTRLLVL.

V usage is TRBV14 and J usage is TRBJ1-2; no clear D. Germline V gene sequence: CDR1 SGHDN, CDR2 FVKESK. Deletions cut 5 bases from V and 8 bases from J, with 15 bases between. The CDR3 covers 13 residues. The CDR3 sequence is CASSAGYLGGYTF. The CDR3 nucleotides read TGTGCCAGCAGCGCAGGATATTTAGGCGGCTACACCTTC.

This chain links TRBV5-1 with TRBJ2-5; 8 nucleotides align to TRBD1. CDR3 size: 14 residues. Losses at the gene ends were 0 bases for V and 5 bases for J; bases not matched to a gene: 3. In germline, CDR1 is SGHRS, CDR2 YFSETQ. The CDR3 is CASSLGQGAETQYF. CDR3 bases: TGCGCCAGCAGCTTGGGGCAGGGGGCGGAGACCCAGTACTTC.

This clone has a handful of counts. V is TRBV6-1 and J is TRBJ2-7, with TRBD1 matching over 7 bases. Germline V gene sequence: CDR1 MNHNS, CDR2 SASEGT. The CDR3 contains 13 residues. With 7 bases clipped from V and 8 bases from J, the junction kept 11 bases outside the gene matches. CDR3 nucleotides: TGTGCCAGCACCCTAGGACAGGAAGGAAAGCAGTACTTC. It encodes CASTLGQEGKQYF.

The DNA for the CDR3 is TGTGCCAGCAGCAAAATGGGGACAGGGGGTGTGAACGAGCAGTACTTC. Amino acid sequence: CASSKMGTGGVNEQYF. The J gene is TRBJ2-7, the V gene TRBV21-1; the D call in the table, TRBD1, was not verified against the DNA. TRBV21-1 is assigned pseudogene status. CDR3 length equals 16 residues.

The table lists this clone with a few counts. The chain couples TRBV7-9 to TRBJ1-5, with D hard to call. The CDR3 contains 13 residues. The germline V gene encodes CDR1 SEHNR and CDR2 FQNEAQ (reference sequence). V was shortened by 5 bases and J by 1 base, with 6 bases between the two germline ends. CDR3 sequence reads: CASSKESNQPQHF. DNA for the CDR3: TGTGCCAGCAGCAAAGAGAGCAATCAGCCCCAGCATTTT.

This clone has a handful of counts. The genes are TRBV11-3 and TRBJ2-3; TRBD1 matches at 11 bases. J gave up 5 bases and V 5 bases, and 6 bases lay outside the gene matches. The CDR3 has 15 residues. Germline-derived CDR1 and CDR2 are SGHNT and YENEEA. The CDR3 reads CASSQGTGGVDTQYF. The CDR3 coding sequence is TGTGCCAGCAGCCAGGGGACAGGGGGAGTAGATACGCAGTATTTT.

The CDR3 bases are TGTGCCAGTAGTATCAAACCGTGGGTGGAGGTAACCTACAATGAGCAGTTCTTC. Translating gives CASSIKPWVEVTYNEQFF. The chain carries TRBV19 and TRBJ2-1; D is perhaps TRBD2 (5 bases). Germline CDR1 LNHDA, CDR2 SQIVND (reference sequence). Trimming took 3 bases from V and 2 from J, leaving 20 bases between them. The CDR3 sequence is 18 residues long.

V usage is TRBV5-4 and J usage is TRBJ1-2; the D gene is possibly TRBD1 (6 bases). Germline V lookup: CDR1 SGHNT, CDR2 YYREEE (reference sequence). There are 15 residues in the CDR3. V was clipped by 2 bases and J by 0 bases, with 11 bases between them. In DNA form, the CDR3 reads TGTGCCAGCAGCTTCGGGGGGCAAACTAACTATGGCTACACCTTC. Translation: CASSFGGQTNYGYTF.

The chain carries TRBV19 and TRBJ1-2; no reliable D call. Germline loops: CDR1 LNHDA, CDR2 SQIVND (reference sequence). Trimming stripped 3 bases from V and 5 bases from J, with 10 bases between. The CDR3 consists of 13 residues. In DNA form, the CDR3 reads TGTGCCAGTAGTATTTATCTTAATTATGGCTACACCTTC. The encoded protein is CASSIYLNYGYTF.

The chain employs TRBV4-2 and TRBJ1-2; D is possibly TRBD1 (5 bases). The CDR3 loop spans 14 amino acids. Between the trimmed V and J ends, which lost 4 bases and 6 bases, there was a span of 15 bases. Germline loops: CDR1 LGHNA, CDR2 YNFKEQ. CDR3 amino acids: CASSPHGGNNGYTF. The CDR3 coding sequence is TGTGCCAGCAGCCCTCACGGGGGGAATAATGGCTACACCTTC.

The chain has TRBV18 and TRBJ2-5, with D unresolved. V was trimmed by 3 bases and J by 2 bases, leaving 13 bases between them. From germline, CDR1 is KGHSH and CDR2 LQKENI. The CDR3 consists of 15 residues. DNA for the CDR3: TGTGCCAGCTCACCCCGCGGAGCGCCACAAGAGACCCAGTACTTC. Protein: CASSPRGAPQETQYF.